These 21 T cell receptor beta chains share one sample of origin, sequenced in a study of T cell changes during pregnancy in multiple sclerosis. Profiling relied on immunoSEQ multiplex PCR, and the TCRdb table lists in-frame clones only, not all of them. This table holds 90,000 to 120,000 clones, approximately 90% found once. Sequenced here: peripheral blood, sampled in the second trimester of pregnancy. The receptors originated from a female donor with multiple sclerosis, enrolled in a pregnancy study.

The chain joins TRBV28 to TRBJ2-3, with D perhaps matching TRBD2 (6 bases). The CDR3 is made up of 15 amino acids. The ends were cut back, 4 bases at V and 5 bases at J, with 16 bases in the middle. In germline, CDR1 is MDHEN, CDR2 SYDVKM. As DNA, the CDR3 is TGTGCCAGCAGTTCCAGAGGAGGGTGGGAAGATACGCAGTATTTT. Translating gives CASSSRGGWEDTQYF.

The gene calls are TRBV19 and TRBJ1-2; 7 bases agree with TRBD1. The CDR3 has 16 amino acids. The germline V gene has CDR1 LNHDA and CDR2 SQIVND (reference sequence). V dropped 4 bases and J dropped 1; count of bases not matched to a gene: 9. The CDR3 loop is CASSRGQSPLNYGYTF. The CDR3 DNA reads TGTGCCAGTAGTAGGGGACAGAGTCCGCTTAACTATGGCTACACCTTC.

The gene calls are TRBV5-6 and TRBJ2-1, with TRBD1 identical over 12 bases. The CDR3 is made up of 16 amino acids. V lost 1 base, J lost 10 bases, and 9 bases stayed unmatched. Germline-derived CDR1 and CDR2 are SGHDT and YYEEEE. CDR3 in amino acids: CASSLTTGQGAGEQFF. CDR3 nucleotide sequence: TGTGCCAGCAGCTTGACTACGGGACAGGGGGCTGGGGAGCAGTTCTTC.

The rearrangement joins TRBV7-9 to TRBJ2-1; D perhaps matches TRBD2 (5 bases). Germline V gene lookup returns CDR1 SEHNR and CDR2 FQNEAQ (reference sequence). V gave up 5 bases and J gave up 5 bases, with 16 bases separating them. CDR3 length: 15 amino acids. Written as DNA, the CDR3 is TGTGCCAGCAGCCCGCCTGGAGGAACGGACAATGAGCAGTTCTTC. The encoded protein is CASSPPGGTDNEQFF.

The chain couples TRBV13 to TRBJ2-7, with TRBD1 matching 7 bases. Looked up from germline, CDR1 is PRHDT and CDR2 is FYEKMQ (reference sequence). The V segment lost 0 bases and the J segment 0 bases; nucleotides outside the gene matches: 5. This CDR3 comprises 16 residues. In DNA form, the CDR3 reads TGTGCCAGCAGCTTAGGTGGGACAGCCAGCTCCTACGAGCAGTACTTC. Residues: CASSLGGTASSYEQYF. Together with reference TRBV13 and TRBJ2-7, the CDR3 gives the full variable domain: AAGVIQSPRHLIKEKRETATLKCYPIPRHDTVYWYQQGPGQDPQFLISFYEKMQSDKGSIPDRFSAQQFSDYHSELNMSSLELGDSALYFCASSLGGTASSYEQYFGPGTRLTVT.

The CDR3 loop is CASSYLQGLINYGYTF. CDR3 coding DNA: TGTGCCAGCAGTTACCTCCAGGGCCTCATTAACTATGGCTACACCTTC. The chain combines TRBV27 with TRBJ1-2; the D gene is possibly TRBD1 (5 bases). Trimming cost V 4 bases and J 1 base, with 16 bases left between them. CDR1 is MNHEY, CDR2 SMNVEV, per germline (reference sequence). The CDR3 sequence is 16 residues long.

V and J are TRBV5-1 and TRBJ2-2; D not certain. The CDR3 loop spans 14 amino acids. Trimming shortened V by 4 bases and J by 0 bases, and 7 bases separated the two germline ends. Germline V gene lookup returns CDR1 SGHRS and CDR2 YFSETQ. The CDR3 loop is CASSKDTNTGELFF. The DNA of the CDR3 is TGCGCCAGCAGCAAAGACACGAACACCGGGGAGCTGTTTTTT.

The gene calls are TRBV5-1 and TRBJ2-3; TRBD1 is a possible D gene (6 bases). Germline values: CDR1 SGHRS, CDR2 YFSETQ. The CDR3 consists of 14 residues. The V and J ends lost 0 bases and 5 bases respectively, with 10 bases between them. CDR3 coding DNA: TGCGCCAGCAGCTTGGCTCGACAGGTAGATACGCAGTATTTT. It specifies CASSLARQVDTQYF. The entire variable domain, with the rest obtained from reference TRBV5-1 and TRBJ2-3, is as follows: KAGVTQTPRYLIKTRGQQVTLSCSPISGHRSVSWYQQTPGQGLQFLFEYFSETQRNKGNFPGRFSGRQFSNSRSEMNVSTLELGDSALYLCASSLARQVDTQYFGPGTRLTVL.

This clone has only one observation. The rearrangement uses TRBV7-9 and TRBJ2-1; tentatively, D is TRBD2 (6 bases). Germline CDR1 reads SEHNR; CDR2 reads FQNEAQ (reference sequence). The CDR3 has 16 amino acids. Deletions cut 5 bases from V and 6 bases from J, with 20 bases between. The DNA for the CDR3 is TGTGCCAGCAGCGCCTCCTCCGGGGAGGTGAGCAATGAGCAGTTCTTC. Amino acid sequence: CASSASSGEVSNEQFF.

The V call is TRBV5-4, the J call TRBJ2-7; D is possibly TRBD2 (6 bases). Germline loops: CDR1 SGHNT, CDR2 YYREEE (reference sequence). This CDR3 contains 14 residues. The germline V and J ends were trimmed by 1 base and 2 bases, with 10 bases remaining between them. The CDR3: CASSLIGGPYEQYF. In DNA, the CDR3 is TGTGCCAGCAGCTTGATCGGGGGACCCTACGAGCAGTACTTC.

The CDR3 loop is CASSFWTGGDEKLFF. CDR3 bases: TGTGCCAGCAGCTTTTGGACAGGGGGCGATGAAAAACTGTTTTTT. V and J are TRBV7-9 and TRBJ1-4; 11 bases line up with TRBD1. CDR3 length: 15 amino acids. Germline CDR1 reads SEHNR; CDR2 reads FQNEAQ (reference sequence). The J segment lost 6 bases and the V segment lost 3 bases, leaving 3 bases of the junction unmatched.

The chain uses TRBV6-1 and TRBJ1-3; 7 nucleotides line up with TRBD1. The V and J ends lost 2 bases and 0 bases, in that order; junction bases with no gene match: 4. The germline V gene encodes CDR1 MNHNS and CDR2 SASEGT. The CDR3 extends over 16 amino acids. This CDR3 reads CASSEKGAGSGNTIYF. The CDR3 DNA follows: TGTGCCAGCAGTGAAAAGGGGGCAGGCTCTGGAAACACCATATATTTT.

The V call is TRBV5-5, the J call TRBJ2-5; 11 bases fit TRBD2. Germline V gene sequence: CDR1 SGHKS, CDR2 YYEKEE (reference sequence). This CDR3 is built from 15 residues. J lost 5 bases, V lost 0 bases, and 3 bases had no gene match. In DNA, the CDR3 is TGTGCCAGCAGCTTGGCTAGCGGGAGGTCGGAGACCCAGTACTTC. Protein sequence: CASSLASGRSETQYF.

The chain combines TRBV10-3 with TRBJ2-1, with D possibly matching TRBD2 (5 bases). V was shortened by 4 bases and J by 1 base, with 14 bases between the two germline ends. Germline values: CDR1 ENHRY, CDR2 SYGVKD. The CDR3 is made up of 16 amino acids. The CDR3 sequence: CAISGMDSVSYNEQFF. DNA for the CDR3: TGTGCCATCAGTGGCATGGACTCCGTGTCCTACAATGAGCAGTTCTTC.

V is TRBV19 and J is TRBJ2-2; TRBD1 aligns across 8 bases. With 1 base clipped from V and 5 bases from J, the junction kept 0 bases outside the gene matches. The CDR3 extends over 14 amino acids. The germline V gene has CDR1 LNHDA and CDR2 SQIVND (reference sequence). The CDR3 is CASSIGQGTGELFF. In DNA, the CDR3 is TGTGCCAGTAGTATAGGACAGGGGACCGGGGAGCTGTTTTTT.

A single count supports this clone. The rearrangement links TRBV19 to TRBJ1-1; 9 bases align to TRBD1. V was clipped by 10 bases and J by 5 bases; unmatched bases: 11. In germline, CDR1 is LNHDA, CDR2 SQIVND (reference sequence). The CDR3 is 14 residues long. Written as DNA, the CDR3 is TGTGCCACCGCTAGCGGACAGGGGTGGACTGAAGCTTTCTTT. Its protein is CATASGQGWTEAFF.

The V and J genes are TRBV5-4 and TRBJ2-5, with TRBD2 matching over 7 bases. CDR1 and CDR2 (germline): SGHNT, YYREEE (reference sequence). With 4 bases clipped from V and 1 base from J, the junction kept 10 bases outside the gene matches. The CDR3 covers 16 residues. CDR3 DNA: TGTGCCAGCAGCCGCGGACTAGTGTTAGGCCAAGAGACCCAGTACTTC. This sequence encodes CASSRGLVLGQETQYF.

This clone was observed once. The chain joins TRBV7-6 to TRBJ1-5, with D possibly matching TRBD1 (5 bases). Trimming removed 4 bases at V and 0 bases at J, with 7 bases between. This CDR3 is built from 14 residues. CDR1 and CDR2 (germline): SGHVS, FNYEAQ. CDR3 DNA: TGTGCCAGCAGCTCAGGGCTTAGCAATCAGCCCCAGCATTTT. Translating gives CASSSGLSNQPQHF.

This chain uses TRBV6-1 with TRBJ2-1; 16 bases line up with TRBD2. This CDR3 is built from 17 residues. Germline loops: CDR1 MNHNS, CDR2 SASEGT. J was trimmed by 4 bases and V by 2 bases; bases with no gene match: 2. The CDR3 sequence is CASSEWGLAGGYNEQFF. In DNA form, the CDR3 reads TGTGCCAGCAGTGAATGGGGACTAGCGGGAGGGTACAATGAGCAGTTCTTC.

The chain joins TRBV7-2 to TRBJ2-5; the D gene is possibly TRBD2 (5 bases). The CDR3 is made up of 14 amino acids. Germline V gene sequence: CDR1 SGHTA, CDR2 FQGNSA. V was trimmed by 1 base and J by 7 bases, leaving 13 bases between them. Written as DNA, the CDR3 is TGTGCCAGCAGCTTAGTCCGGGGTGCTGCGACCCAGTACTTC. Its translation is CASSLVRGAATQYF.

V and J are TRBV18 and TRBJ1-2; 7 bases agree with TRBD1. The CDR3 sequence is 14 residues long. Germline-derived CDR1 and CDR2 are KGHSH and LQKENI. Trimming cost V 3 bases and J 6 bases; bases outside gene matches: 7. The DNA for the CDR3 is TGTGCCAGCTCACCCCTGGACAGGTTCCATGGCTACACCTTC. Translation gives CASSPLDRFHGYTF. The full variable domain, with the rest looked up from reference TRBV18 and TRBJ1-2, is NAGVMQNPRHLVRRRGQEARLRCSPMKGHSHVYWYRQLPEEGLKFMVYLQKENIIDESGMPKERFSAEFPKEGPSILRIQQVVRGDSAAYFCASSPLDRFHGYTFGSGTRLTVV.